The 24 T cell receptor beta chains presented below share a single source sample, sequenced in a study of CD8+CD57+ T cells in acquired aplastic anemia. Findings and caveats of the study: Among patients, CD8+CD57+ cells displayed less diversity than the total CD4+ and CD8+ pools did.

Antigens for these TCRs are unknown. CD8+CD57+ cell expansion had been shown by flow cytometry in patients chosen for sequencing. TCR beta VDJ and CDR3 profiling used genomic DNA as template. TCRdb used MiXCR to reprocess the reads, holding one entry per CDR3 protein. The data show about 20,000 distinct CDR3 sequences, almost 40% seen once. Sequencing was performed on CD8+CD57+ T cells sorted from PBMCs. Indicated subset: bead-enriched CD8+CD57+ effector memory T cells from SAA patients. The receptors were gathered from a human donor with aplastic anemia.

This chain connects TRBV19 to TRBJ2-7; D may correspond to TRBD1 or TRBD2 (6 bases each). The CDR3 sequence is 15 residues long. Germline-derived CDR1 and CDR2 are LNHDA and SQIVND (reference sequence). The V end was cut by 5 bases, the J end by 0 bases, with 14 bases between. The DNA for the CDR3 is TGTGCCAGTAGTGACGGAGGGACAATCTCCTACGAGCAGTACTTC. This codes for CASSDGGTISYEQYF.

The CDR3 DNA follows: TGTGCCAGCAGCTTACGGGACAGGGTTACCTATGGCTACACCTTC. Its protein is CASSLRDRVTYGYTF. The chain couples TRBV5-5 to TRBJ1-2, with 9 bases lining up with TRBD1. The CDR3 is 15 residues long. The germline V gene encodes CDR1 SGHKS and CDR2 YYEKEE (reference sequence). The V gene end was trimmed by 2 bases and the J gene end by 4 bases; junction bases not matched to a gene: 6.

The chain has TRBV7-3 and TRBJ2-7; 9 nucleotides agree with TRBD1. Germline CDR1 SGHTA, CDR2 FQGTGA. The CDR3 runs 14 residues. The trim removed 5 bases at V and 4 bases at J, leaving 6 bases unmatched. Here the CDR3 reads CASSPPDRGYEQYV. The CDR3 DNA reads TGTGCCAGCAGCCCCCCGGACAGGGGATACGAGCAGTACGTC.

Sample share makes this clonotype medium-sized (0.01 to 0.1%). The V call is TRBV7-9, the J call TRBJ2-7; 7 bases align to TRBD2. V shed 3 bases and J 1 base; nucleotides not matched to a gene: 9. The CDR3 covers 16 residues. The germline gives CDR1 SEHNR, CDR2 FQNEAQ (reference sequence). The chain's CDR3 is CASSFRTSGESYEQYF. CDR3 coding DNA: TGTGCCAGCAGCTTTCGGACTAGTGGCGAATCCTACGAGCAGTACTTC. The full variable domain, its missing parts supplied by reference TRBV7-9 and TRBJ2-7, is DTGVSQNPRHKITKRGQNVTFRCDPISEHNRLYWYRQTLGQGPEFLTYFQNEAQLEKSRLLSDRFSAERPKGSFSTLEIQRTEQGDSAMYLCASSFRTSGESYEQYFGPGTRLTVT.

This clonotype showed up many times. The V call is TRBV20-1, the J call TRBJ2-1; 8 bases are a match to TRBD2. The germline CDR1 and CDR2 sequences are DFQATT and SNEGSKA (reference sequence). V shed 3 bases, J shed 7 bases, and the junction held 5 bases outside the gene matches. The CDR3 sequence is 13 residues long. DNA of the CDR3: TGCAGTGCTAGTGAGAGCGGGAGTAATGAGCAGTTCTTC. Amino acids: CSASESGSNEQFF.

Regarding this clonotype: The limits of the CDR3 on the DNA are not certain, so only TCRdb's listed CDR3 is given. The chain joins TRBV14 to TRBJ2-3; the DNA was not compared with TRBD1, the D call given in the table. The CDR3 is 22 amino acids long, termini counted. Germline CDR1 reads SGHDN; CDR2 reads FVKESK. CDR3 loop: CASSQVRQGGEKLFFGTDTQYF.

This clonotype occurred once. This could be a read error, since a much larger clone is one nucleotide away. The rearrangement uses TRBV15 and TRBJ2-3, with D maybe TRBD2 (7 bases). The germline V and J ends were trimmed by 0 bases and 8 bases, with 15 bases remaining between them. CDR1 LNHNV and CDR2 YYDKDF come from the germline V gene (reference sequence). The CDR3 contains 15 residues. CDR3 residues: CATSRDGGAAGTQYF. In nucleotides, the CDR3 is TGTGCCACCAGCAGAGATGGGGGGGCCGCAGGTACGCAGTATTTT.

Note on this clonotype: The CDR3 does not end in the conserved phenylalanine or tryptophan, so this is likely a read error. The rearrangement uses TRBV10-3 and TRBJ2-7, with D possibly being TRBD1 or TRBD2 (5 bases each). The CDR3 is 13 residues long. The germline gives CDR1 ENHRY, CDR2 SYGVKD. Trimming removed 11 bases at V and 1 base at J, with 15 bases between. CDR3 amino acids: CALGRGESYEQYS. The CDR3 nucleotides are TGTGCCTTGGGACGGGGAGAATCCTACGAGCAGTACTCC.

V gene TRBV10-2 combines with J gene TRBJ1-1; 9 bases map to TRBD1. The length of the CDR3 is 15 residues. V lost 6 bases, J lost 3 bases, and 8 bases stayed unmatched. Per germline, CDR1 WSHSY and CDR2 SAAADI. The CDR3 loop is CASRLGQGSYTEAFF. DNA for the CDR3: TGCGCCAGCAGATTGGGACAGGGTTCGTACACTGAAGCTTTCTTT.

This clonotype occurred many times. The J gene is TRBJ2-7, the V gene TRBV29-1; D possibly corresponds to TRBD1 (5 bases). The V gene's germline CDR1 is SQVTM and CDR2 ANQGSEA. This CDR3 is 14 amino acids long. Trimming removed 2 bases at V and 0 bases at J, with 11 bases between. As DNA, the CDR3 is TGCAGCGTTGAAAAAAAGGGGTCCTCCTACGAGCAGTACTTC. Translated, it gives CSVEKKGSSYEQYF.

The chain couples TRBV10-1 to TRBJ1-5; D remains ambiguous. The CDR3 length is 15 residues. V lost 3 bases and J 0 bases, leaving 9 bases between the germline ends. CDR1 and CDR2 (germline): WNHNN, SYGVQD (reference sequence). CDR3 sequence (DNA): TGCGCCAGCAGTGAAACAGACTATAGCAATCAGCCCCAGCATTTT. It is translated as CASSETDYSNQPQHF.

This clonotype was seen a few times. The rearrangement uses TRBV12-3 or TRBV12-4 and TRBJ1-6, with a possible D match to TRBD1 (5 bases). This CDR3 spans 15 amino acids. The V end was cut by 1 base, the J end by 9 bases, with 13 bases between. The CDR3 loop is CASSLGGARSSPLHF. The DNA for the CDR3 is TGTGCCAGCAGTTTAGGAGGGGCCAGAAGTTCACCCCTCCACTTT.

V usage is TRBV27 and J usage is TRBJ2-7; 10 nucleotides match TRBD2. The V and J ends lost 4 bases and 4 bases, in that order; junction bases with no gene match: 10. Germline V gene lookup returns CDR1 MNHEY and CDR2 SMNVEV (reference sequence). CDR3 length: 16 amino acids. CDR3 amino acids: CASSSLAGVVKYEQYF. DNA of the CDR3: TGTGCCAGCAGTTCCCTAGCGGGAGTTGTTAAGTACGAGCAGTACTTC.

The rearrangement links TRBV2 to TRBJ1-2; 8 bases fit TRBD1. The germline gives CDR1 SNHLY, CDR2 FYNNEI. This CDR3 has 12 amino acids. Trimming at V came to 8 bases and at J to 10 bases, leaving 9 bases not matched to a gene. The CDR3: CASSTGGSVYTF. CDR3 sequence (DNA): TGTGCCAGCTCAACAGGGGGGAGTGTCTACACCTTC.

This clonotype was counted a few times. This chain uses TRBV2 with TRBJ2-3; 11 nucleotides align to TRBD2. The trim removed 9 bases at V and 0 bases at J, leaving 5 bases unmatched. This CDR3 comprises 15 residues. The germline gives CDR1 SNHLY, CDR2 FYNNEI. The CDR3 protein is CARTRTSGSTDTQYF. For the CDR3, the DNA is TGTGCCAGGACCCGGACTAGCGGGAGCACAGATACGCAGTATTTT.

This rearrangement joins TRBV28 to TRBJ2-3; D is possibly TRBD1 (5 bases). Per the germline V gene, CDR1 is MDHEN and CDR2 is SYDVKM. The CDR3 runs to 15 residues. V was shortened by 5 bases and J by 1 base, with 13 bases between the two germline ends. This chain's CDR3 is CASSGTGRRTDTQYF. Here the CDR3 DNA reads TGTGCCAGCAGTGGAACAGGCCGGCGCACAGATACGCAGTATTTT.

The J gene is TRBJ1-1, the V gene TRBV20-1; a weak D match, TRBD1 (5 bases). This CDR3 has 13 amino acids. Per the germline V gene, CDR1 is DFQATT and CDR2 is SNEGSKA (reference sequence). V was trimmed by 6 bases and J by 3 bases, leaving 14 bases between them. CDR3 protein: CSARAGLDTEAFF. The CDR3 DNA sequence: TGCAGTGCCAGGGCGGGGCTTGACACTGAAGCTTTCTTT.

This clonotype was counted at least ten times. This chain connects TRBV24-1 to TRBJ2-2; 7 positions agree with TRBD1. Germline CDR1 KGHDR, CDR2 SFDVKD. J gave up 0 bases and V 10 bases, and 4 bases lay outside the gene matches. This CDR3 region has 14 residues. DNA of the CDR3: TGTGCCACTAACGACAGGGCGAACACCGGGGAGCTGTTTTTT. It translates to CATNDRANTGELFF.

This clonotype was counted only a few times. The chain joins TRBV20-1 to TRBJ2-1; 9 nucleotides match TRBD1. CDR1 and CDR2 (germline): DFQATT, SNEGSKA (reference sequence). J was trimmed by 3 bases and V by 0 bases; bases with no gene match: 3. This CDR3 is built from 15 residues. The CDR3 loop reads CSAREGTGFYNEQFF. CDR3 coding DNA: TGCAGTGCTAGAGAGGGGACAGGGTTCTACAATGAGCAGTTCTTC.

Worth noting for this clonotype: The junction does not match germline at one end; this may be a read error. The J gene is TRBJ2-1, the V gene TRBV7-9; 7 nucleotides match TRBD2. This CDR3 is built from 16 residues. Per the germline V gene, CDR1 is SEHNR and CDR2 is FQNEAQ (reference sequence). Here the CDR3 reads CASSHAPGLLDNEQFF. The CDR3 DNA sequence: TGCGCCAGCAGCCATGCCCCGGGACTATTAGACAATGAGCAGTTCTTC.

The V gene is TRBV19, the J gene TRBJ2-7, with D possibly TRBD2 on 6 matching bases. CDR1 LNHDA and CDR2 SQIVND come from the germline V gene (reference sequence). V lost 6 bases, J lost 7 bases, and 22 bases lay in between. This CDR3 has 15 amino acids. The CDR3 reads CASRGTGLAVWEQYF. CDR3 DNA: TGTGCCAGTAGGGGGACGGGACTTGCCGTATGGGAGCAGTACTTC.

The chain joins TRBV6-4 to TRBJ2-1; weak D call: TRBD2 (6 bases). Germline V gene data show CDR1 as MRHNA and CDR2 as SNTAGT. The CDR3 is 13 residues long. Deletions cut 5 bases from V and 5 bases from J, with 10 bases between. In DNA, the CDR3 is TGTGCCAGCAGTCCGCGGGAAAACAATGAGCAGTTCTTC. Translated, it gives CASSPRENNEQFF.

The chain joins TRBV19 to TRBJ1-4, with D hard to call. V was pared by 11 bases and J by 12 bases, with 22 bases between. This CDR3 has 13 amino acids. CDR1 LNHDA and CDR2 SQIVND come from the germline V gene (reference sequence). This CDR3 reads CAALLRVLGELFF. DNA of the CDR3: TGTGCCGCCCTCTTGAGGGTCCTGGGAGAACTGTTTTTT.

A few counts support this clonotype. The chain recombines TRBV2 with TRBJ2-3; 16 positions agree with TRBD2. J gave up 5 bases and V 7 bases, and 9 bases lay outside the gene matches. The CDR3 sequence is 17 residues long. The germline V gene has CDR1 SNHLY and CDR2 FYNNEI. The CDR3 DNA sequence: TGTGCCAGCAATACCCCGGGACTAGCGGGGGGGGTAGATACGCAGTATTTT. The encoded protein is CASNTPGLAGGVDTQYF.